The 14 T cell receptor beta chains presented below share a single source sample, sequenced in a study of cytomegalovirus exposure and HLA in healthy donors. The study ran its PCR with 60 Vbeta and 13 Jbeta primers. Clones were sequenced by immunoSEQ multiplex PCR, and TCRdb holds only the in-frame ones, with some missing. In the table there are 100,000 or so clones, over 75% of which are singletons. The source material was PBMCs. Source of these receptors: a man younger than 45 in good health and CMV-seropositive.

This clone was recorded once. This chain uses TRBV10-3 with TRBJ2-1; tentative D call: TRBD1 (6 bases). The CDR3 is 13 residues long. Trimming took 6 bases from V and 6 from J, leaving 12 bases between them. Germline loops: CDR1 ENHRY, CDR2 SYGVKD. The CDR3 is CAIRPDSPNEQFF. CDR3 in DNA: TGTGCCATCAGACCGGACAGCCCCAATGAGCAGTTCTTC.

The J gene is TRBJ1-1, the V gene TRBV19, with D uncertain. This CDR3 has 14 amino acids. CDR1 LNHDA and CDR2 SQIVND come from the germline V gene (reference sequence). The V and J ends lost 2 bases and 1 base respectively, with 8 bases between them. The CDR3 bases are TGTGCCAGTAGTATAAAAGTCGGGAACACTGAAGCTTTCTTT. It yields the protein CASSIKVGNTEAFF.

V usage is TRBV11-2 and J usage is TRBJ1-5; D gene ambiguous. Trimming stripped 5 bases from V and 0 bases from J, with 8 bases between. The CDR3 spans 14 residues. Germline V gene data show CDR1 as SGHAT and CDR2 as FQNNGV. In DNA form, the CDR3 reads TGTGCCAGCAGCAAAGAGGCTAGCAATCAGCCCCAGCATTTT. It yields the protein CASSKEASNQPQHF.

This clone has just one count. This rearrangement joins TRBV10-1 to TRBJ2-1, with TRBD2 as a possible D gene (6 bases). The CDR3 is 20 amino acids. Germline V gene data show CDR1 as WNHNN and CDR2 as SYGVQD (reference sequence). Trimming shortened V by 6 bases and J by 0 bases, and 27 bases separated the two germline ends. The CDR3 loop is CASRRGCGGAGRSSYNEQFF. The CDR3 region has the DNA TGCGCCAGCAGGCGAGGGTGTGGCGGGGCGGGCCGCAGCTCCTACAATGAGCAGTTCTTC.

V gene TRBV18 combines with J gene TRBJ2-7; possibly TRBD1 for D (6 bases). Trimming cost V 3 bases and J 5 bases, with 20 bases left between them. The CDR3 totals 16 residues. The germline gives CDR1 KGHSH, CDR2 LQKENI. The CDR3: CASSPVIGTPRDEQYF. CDR3 in DNA: TGTGCCAGCTCACCCGTGATCGGGACACCTCGGGACGAGCAGTACTTC.

The V gene is TRBV9, the J gene TRBJ2-3, with TRBD1 matching over 7 bases. Germline V gene sequence: CDR1 SGDLS, CDR2 YYNGEE. Trimming cost V 0 bases and J 1 base; bases outside gene matches: 8. The CDR3 totals 17 residues. CDR3 residues: CASSVGAGGLGTDTQYF. The CDR3 DNA follows: TGTGCCAGCAGCGTAGGGGCAGGGGGATTGGGCACAGATACGCAGTATTTT.

The genes are TRBV4-3 and TRBJ2-1, with no clear D. This CDR3 spans 15 amino acids. The V gene lost 0 bases and the J gene lost 9 bases, with 15 bases spanning the gap. Germline-derived CDR1 and CDR2 are LGHNA and YSLEER. CDR3 in amino acids: CASSQDIGEVREQFF. The DNA for the CDR3 is TGCGCCAGCAGCCAAGATATCGGAGAAGTGCGTGAGCAGTTCTTC.

The genes are TRBV6-6 and TRBJ1-2; a weak D match, TRBD1 (6 bases). Germline V gene sequence: CDR1 MNHNY, CDR2 SVGAGI (reference sequence). Trimming removed 7 bases from V and 6 bases from J, with 12 bases in between. This CDR3 has 12 amino acids. Here the CDR3 reads CASIQQGDGYTF. In nucleotides, the CDR3 is TGTGCCAGCATTCAACAGGGAGATGGCTACACCTTC.

The chain is built from TRBV28 and TRBJ2-1; 9 nucleotides line up with TRBD2. Germline-derived CDR1 and CDR2 are MDHEN and SYDVKM. The CDR3 runs 16 residues. V was clipped by 1 base and J by 4 bases; unmatched bases: 5. The CDR3 sequence: CASSLSGRGGYNEQFF. The DNA of the CDR3 is TGTGCCAGCAGTTTATCTGGGCGGGGGGGATACAATGAGCAGTTCTTC.

V and J are TRBV5-6 and TRBJ1-4; D uncertain. The V gene lost 5 bases and the J gene lost 0 bases, with 11 bases spanning the gap. CDR1 SGHDT and CDR2 YYEEEE come from the germline V gene. The CDR3 has 15 residues. This CDR3 reads CASSTTPATNEKLFF. CDR3 bases: TGTGCCAGCAGTACAACACCTGCAACTAATGAAAAACTGTTTTTT.

This chain connects TRBV5-6 to TRBJ1-3; TRBD1 is a possible D gene (5 bases). The germline CDR1 and CDR2 sequences are SGHDT and YYEEEE. This CDR3 is built from 15 residues. V lost 4 bases, J lost 4 bases, and 15 bases lay in between. The CDR3 reads CASSQAGTEGNTIYF. The CDR3 DNA follows: TGTGCCAGCAGCCAAGCGGGGACGGAGGGAAACACCATATATTTT.

V usage is TRBV4-1 and J usage is TRBJ1-2; D gene uncertain. The V gene lost 3 bases and the J gene lost 1 base, with 9 bases spanning the gap. Germline V lookup: CDR1 MGHRA, CDR2 YSYEKL. The length of the CDR3 is 14 residues. The CDR3 region is CASSQFANNYGYTF. The CDR3 coding sequence is TGCGCCAGCAGCCAGTTCGCGAATAACTATGGCTACACCTTC.

This sequence joins TRBV6-5 and TRBJ1-1, with D possibly TRBD1 on 5 matching bases. The V gene's germline CDR1 is MNHEY and CDR2 SVGAGI. This CDR3 is 13 amino acids long. Trimming removed 6 bases at V and 4 bases at J, with 12 bases between. Written as DNA, the CDR3 is TGTGCCAGCAGCAACCAGGGAGGCACTGAAGCTTTCTTT. Translated: CASSNQGGTEAFF.

A few counts support this clone. This chain links TRBV10-3 with TRBJ1-1, with D possibly being TRBD1 (5 bases). Germline-derived CDR1 and CDR2 are ENHRY and SYGVKD. Trimming removed 4 bases from V and 3 bases from J, with 12 bases in between. CDR3 size: 14 residues. The CDR3 reads CAISAKGVDTEAFF. In nucleotides, the CDR3 is TGTGCCATCAGTGCGAAAGGGGTGGACACTGAAGCTTTCTTT.